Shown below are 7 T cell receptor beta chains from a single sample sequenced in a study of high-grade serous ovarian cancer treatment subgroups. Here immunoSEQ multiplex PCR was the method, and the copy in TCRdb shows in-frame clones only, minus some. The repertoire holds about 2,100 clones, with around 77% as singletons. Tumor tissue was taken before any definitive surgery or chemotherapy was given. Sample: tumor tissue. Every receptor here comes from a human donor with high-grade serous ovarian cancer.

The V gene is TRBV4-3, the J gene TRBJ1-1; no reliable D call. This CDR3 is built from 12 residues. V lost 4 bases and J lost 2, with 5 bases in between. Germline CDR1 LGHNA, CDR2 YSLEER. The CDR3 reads CASSLSNTEAFF. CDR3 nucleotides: TGCGCCAGCAGCCTCAGCAACACTGAAGCTTTCTTT.

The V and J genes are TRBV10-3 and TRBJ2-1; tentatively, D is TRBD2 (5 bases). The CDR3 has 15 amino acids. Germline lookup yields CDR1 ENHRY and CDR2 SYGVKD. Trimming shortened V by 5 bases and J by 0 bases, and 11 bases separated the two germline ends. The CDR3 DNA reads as TGTGCCATCAGTATGTTAGCGAGCTCCTACAATGAGCAGTTCTTC. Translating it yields CAISMLASSYNEQFF.

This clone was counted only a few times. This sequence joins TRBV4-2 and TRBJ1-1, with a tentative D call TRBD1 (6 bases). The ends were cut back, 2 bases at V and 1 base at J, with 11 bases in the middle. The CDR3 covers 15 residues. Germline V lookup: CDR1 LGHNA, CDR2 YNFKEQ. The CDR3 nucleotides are TGTGCCAGCAGCCAAATGAGGACAGAGAACACTGAAGCTTTCTTT. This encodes CASSQMRTENTEAFF.

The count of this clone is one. CDR3 sequence: CAISERGGETQYF. The CDR3, as DNA: TGTGCCATCAGTGAGAGAGGCGGAGAGACCCAGTACTTC. The chain recombines TRBV10-3 with TRBJ2-5; D is undetermined. The CDR3 runs to 13 residues. Germline V gene sequence: CDR1 ENHRY, CDR2 SYGVKD. Between the trimmed V and J ends, which lost 2 bases and 4 bases, there was a span of 8 bases.

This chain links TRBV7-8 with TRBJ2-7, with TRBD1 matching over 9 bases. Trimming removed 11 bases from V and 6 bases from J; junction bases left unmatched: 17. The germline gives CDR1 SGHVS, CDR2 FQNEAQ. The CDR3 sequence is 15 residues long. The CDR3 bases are TGTGCCTCAGACGGGGGCGGGACAGGGAAATCCGAGCAGTACTTC. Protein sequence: CASDGGGTGKSEQYF.

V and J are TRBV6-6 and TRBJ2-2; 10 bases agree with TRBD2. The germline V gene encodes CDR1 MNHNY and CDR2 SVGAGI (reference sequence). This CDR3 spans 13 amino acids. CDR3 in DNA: TGTGCAGCGGGGGGGCCGGGCACCGGGGAGCTGTTTTTT. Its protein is CAAGGPGTGELFF.

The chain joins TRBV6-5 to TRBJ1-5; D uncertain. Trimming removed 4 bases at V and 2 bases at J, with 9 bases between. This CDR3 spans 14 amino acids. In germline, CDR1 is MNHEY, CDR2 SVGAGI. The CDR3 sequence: CASSSTRGNQPQHF. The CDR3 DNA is TGTGCCAGCAGTTCGACACGAGGCAATCAGCCCCAGCATTTT.